Below, 25 T cell receptor beta chains from the same sample are listed, as sequenced in a study of blood T cell repertoires in COVID-19. Measured with immunoSEQ multiplex PCR; TCRdb has only the in-frame clones, and not every one. This table has 400,000 to 500,000 clones, roughly 90% appearing once. The sample taken for sequencing was PBMCs or T cells enriched from blood (not recorded which). The receptors originated from a woman aged 40 to 50 who had recovered from COVID-19.

The chain is built from TRBV5-1 and TRBJ1-1; weak D call: TRBD1 (5 bases). The CDR3 length is 15 residues. V dropped 0 bases and J dropped 4 bases, with 13 bases sitting between them. Germline V CDR1 and CDR2: SGHRS, YFSETQ. The CDR3 DNA follows: TGCGCCAGCAGCTTGGTAGGGGTTAGAGGCACTGAAGCTTTCTTT. This sequence encodes CASSLVGVRGTEAFF.

This clone has only one observation. CDR3 sequence: CASSQAQGGRTEAFF. The CDR3 DNA reads as TGCGCCAGCAGCCAAGCACAGGGAGGGCGGACTGAAGCTTTCTTT. The rearrangement joins TRBV4-3 to TRBJ1-1, with TRBD1 as a possible D gene (6 bases). CDR3 length: 15 residues. V was trimmed by 1 base and J by 5 bases, leaving 14 bases between them. The germline gives CDR1 LGHNA, CDR2 YSLEER.

J is TRBJ2-7 and V is TRBV6-2 or TRBV6-3; D is possibly TRBD2 (5 bases). Germline V gene lookup returns CDR1 MNHEY and CDR2 SVGEGT. V dropped 2 bases and J dropped 4 bases, with 18 bases sitting between them. The CDR3 sequence is 16 residues long. CDR3 region: CASSYDPASGGYEQYF. CDR3 DNA sequence: TGTGCCAGCAGTTACGACCCCGCCAGCGGAGGTTACGAGCAGTACTTC.

This clone was seen repeatedly, ten times or more. The rearrangement links TRBV5-6 to TRBJ1-6, with unresolved D. The V gene lost 0 bases and the J gene lost 8 bases, with 9 bases spanning the gap. CDR1 is SGHDT and CDR2 is YYEEEE in the germline V gene. The CDR3 spans 14 residues. CDR3 amino acids: CASSLGGIDSPLHF. DNA for the CDR3: TGTGCCAGCAGCTTGGGAGGGATTGATTCACCCCTCCACTTT.

This chain uses TRBV19 with TRBJ2-2; possible D gene TRBD1, 5 bases. CDR1 is LNHDA, CDR2 SQIVND, per germline (reference sequence). V lost 6 bases to trimming and J lost 0 bases, with 20 bases between them. The CDR3 has 18 amino acids. The CDR3 reads CASRMGLHRSSNTGELFF. Here the CDR3 DNA reads TGTGCCAGTAGAATGGGGCTTCACAGGAGCTCGAACACCGGGGAGCTGTTTTTT.

The J gene is TRBJ1-3, the V gene TRBV5-6; D remains ambiguous. The CDR3 extends over 14 amino acids. V was trimmed by 4 bases and J by 7 bases, leaving 15 bases between them. Per germline, CDR1 SGHDT and CDR2 YYEEEE. CDR3 nucleotide sequence: TGTGCCAGCAGCCCCACGGCGGCGAGGAACACCATATATTTT. Its translation: CASSPTAARNTIYF.

The V and J genes are TRBV19 and TRBJ2-1; perhaps TRBD2 as D (6 bases). Germline loops: CDR1 LNHDA, CDR2 SQIVND (reference sequence). V was trimmed by 7 bases and J by 2 bases, leaving 15 bases between them. The CDR3 has 15 amino acids. CDR3 sequence reads: CASTPGGLPYNEQFF. The CDR3, as DNA: TGTGCCAGTACCCCAGGAGGACTACCCTACAATGAGCAGTTCTTC.

This chain connects TRBV19 to TRBJ1-1; 7 bases align to TRBD1. V lost 8 bases to trimming and J lost 11 bases; unmatched junction nucleotides: 8. Germline lookup yields CDR1 LNHDA and CDR2 SQIVND (reference sequence). This CDR3 is 11 amino acids long. The CDR3 sequence is CASWTGRRAFF. CDR3 in DNA: TGTGCCAGTTGGACAGGCCGCCGGGCTTTCTTT.

J is TRBJ2-1 and V is TRBV27, with 9 bases that match TRBD1. CDR1 is MNHEY, CDR2 SMNVEV, per germline (reference sequence). V was clipped by 1 base and J by 5 bases; unmatched bases: 9. This CDR3 is built from 17 residues. The CDR3 reads CASSLYSPDRGDNEQFF. CDR3 nucleotides: TGTGCCAGCAGTTTATATTCCCCGGACAGGGGTGACAATGAGCAGTTCTTC.

The chain uses TRBV4-2 and TRBJ2-3, with 13 bases fitting TRBD2. There are 17 residues in the CDR3. V shed 8 bases and J 1 base; nucleotides not matched to a gene: 9. Looked up from germline, CDR1 is LGHNA and CDR2 is YNFKEQ. The chain's CDR3 is CASCTGTSGKCTDTQYF. CDR3 nucleotides: TGTGCCAGCTGTACCGGGACTAGCGGGAAGTGCACAGATACGCAGTATTTT.

V and J are TRBV14 and TRBJ2-2; D is unclear. CDR1 SGHDN and CDR2 FVKESK come from the germline V gene. The CDR3 loop spans 16 amino acids. V was pared by 3 bases and J by 2 bases, with 13 bases between. The DNA for the CDR3 is TGTGCCAGCAGCCACCTAACTACCGGCAACACCGGGGAGCTGTTTTTT. Protein: CASSHLTTGNTGELFF.

J is TRBJ1-4 and V is TRBV4-2; D is uncertain. Germline CDR1 reads LGHNA; CDR2 reads YNFKEQ. This CDR3 comprises 17 residues. Trimming stripped 1 base from V and 0 bases from J, with 12 bases between. The CDR3: CASSQVFPVATNEKLFF. The DNA for the CDR3 is TGTGCCAGCAGCCAAGTCTTCCCAGTTGCAACTAATGAAAAACTGTTTTTT.

This clone has a single count. J is TRBJ2-7 and V is TRBV30; TRBD2 might be the D (6 bases). There are 11 residues in the CDR3. V dropped 3 bases and J dropped 6 bases, with 9 bases sitting between them. The germline V gene encodes CDR1 GTSNPN and CDR2 SVGIG (reference sequence). The CDR3 spells CAWSGGVEQYF. DNA of the CDR3: TGTGCCTGGAGCGGGGGAGTCGAGCAGTACTTC. The whole variable domain, remainder taken from reference TRBV30 and TRBJ2-7, is SQTIHQWPATLVQPVGSPLSLECTVEGTSNPNLYWYRQAAGRGLQLLFYSVGIGQISSEVPQNLSASRPQDRQFILSSKKLLLSDSGFYLCAWSGGVEQYFGPGTRLTVT.

This clone was seen a single time. The chain is built from TRBV4-2 and TRBJ2-5, with D possibly being TRBD2 (6 bases). V was clipped by 5 bases and J by 2 bases, with 12 bases between them. CDR1 is LGHNA, CDR2 YNFKEQ, per germline. CDR3 length equals 14 residues. CDR3 sequence: CASSKTSGQETQYF. The CDR3 region has the DNA TGTGCCAGCAGCAAGACGAGCGGGCAAGAGACCCAGTACTTC.

The genes are TRBV24-1 and TRBJ2-7, with 7 bases aligning to TRBD1. Per germline, CDR1 KGHDR and CDR2 SFDVKD. Losses at the gene ends were 5 bases for V and 2 bases for J; bases not matched to a gene: 2. This CDR3 is built from 13 residues. The CDR3 region has the DNA TGTGCCACCAGTGCAGGGACAGCCTACGAGCAGTACTTC. Protein: CATSAGTAYEQYF.

The chain joins TRBV7-8 to TRBJ1-3; TRBD1 aligns across 7 bases. Unmatched junction bases numbered 4, after V lost 1 base and J lost 4 bases. Per the germline V gene, CDR1 is SGHVS and CDR2 is FQNEAQ. CDR3 length equals 15 residues. CDR3 nucleotides: TGTGCCAGCAGCTTAGAACAGGGGACCGGAAACACCATATATTTT. It translates to CASSLEQGTGNTIYF.

The chain recombines TRBV6-5 with TRBJ1-2, with TRBD1 identical over 10 bases. Germline lookup yields CDR1 MNHEY and CDR2 SVGAGI. V lost 5 bases, J lost 2 bases, and 5 bases stayed unmatched. There are 15 residues in the CDR3. CDR3 residues: CASSTRQGANYGYTF. DNA of the CDR3: TGTGCCAGCAGTACAAGACAGGGGGCGAACTATGGCTACACCTTC.

The genes are TRBV5-6 and TRBJ1-1; D is possibly TRBD1 (5 bases). Trimming removed 0 bases at V and 4 bases at J, with 13 bases between. The CDR3 runs 15 residues. Germline CDR1 reads SGHDT; CDR2 reads YYEEEE. The CDR3 DNA is TGTGCCAGCAGCTTGGCCGGGATGGGGGGCACTGAAGCTTTCTTT. As protein: CASSLAGMGGTEAFF.

The chain employs TRBV30 and TRBJ1-1; D remains unclear. CDR1 is GTSNPN, CDR2 SVGIG, per germline (reference sequence). V dropped 2 bases and J dropped 1 base, with 8 bases sitting between them. This CDR3 spans 13 amino acids. The CDR3 is CAWSLTANTEAFF. CDR3 sequence (DNA): TGTGCCTGGAGTCTTACAGCGAACACTGAAGCTTTCTTT. Together with reference TRBV30 and TRBJ1-1, the CDR3 gives the full variable domain: SQTIHQWPATLVQPVGSPLSLECTVEGTSNPNLYWYRQAAGRGLQLLFYSVGIGQISSEVPQNLSASRPQDRQFILSSKKLLLSDSGFYLCAWSLTANTEAFFGQGTRLTVV.

The chain recombines TRBV6-1 with TRBJ1-6; 9 bases are a match to TRBD1. Germline CDR1 MNHNS, CDR2 SASEGT. The length of the CDR3 is 19 residues. The V gene end was trimmed by 1 base and the J gene end by 5 bases; junction bases not matched to a gene: 12. The CDR3 DNA reads TGTGCCAGCAGTGAAGGGGACAGGGTTATCACTTTCCATAATTCACCCCTCCACTTT. Residues: CASSEGDRVITFHNSPLHF.

The gene calls are TRBV15 and TRBJ2-1, with TRBD2 identical over 9 bases. The V and J ends lost 7 bases and 4 bases, in that order; junction bases with no gene match: 17. From germline, CDR1 is LNHNV and CDR2 YYDKDF (reference sequence). This CDR3 spans 18 amino acids. CDR3 sequence: CATTPRDGLAGKYNEQFF. CDR3 nucleotides: TGTGCCACCACCCCACGCGATGGGCTAGCGGGGAAGTACAATGAGCAGTTCTTC.

J is TRBJ2-5 and V is TRBV5-1; D is perhaps TRBD2 (6 bases). The germline V and J ends were trimmed by 0 bases and 0 bases, with 12 bases remaining between them. The germline gives CDR1 SGHRS, CDR2 YFSETQ. The CDR3 extends over 16 amino acids. CDR3 loop: CASSLGDGGYQETQYF. CDR3 bases: TGCGCCAGCAGCTTGGGCGACGGAGGGTACCAAGAGACCCAGTACTTC.

V usage is TRBV27 and J usage is TRBJ2-2; the match to TRBD1 covers 11 bases. Trimming cost V 4 bases and J 5 bases; bases outside gene matches: 3. The CDR3 runs 15 residues. Per germline, CDR1 MNHEY and CDR2 SMNVEV (reference sequence). DNA of the CDR3: TGTGCCAGCAGTTGGGACAGGGGGTTTACCGGGGAGCTGTTTTTT. Amino acid sequence: CASSWDRGFTGELFF.

The V gene is TRBV6-6, the J gene TRBJ1-2; TRBD1 agrees at 7 bases. CDR3 length: 11 residues. CDR1 and CDR2 from the germline V gene are MNHNY and SVGAGI (reference sequence). V shed 6 bases, J shed 8 bases, and the junction held 3 bases outside the gene matches. The CDR3 loop is CASSGTVGYTF. Written as DNA, the CDR3 is TGTGCCAGCAGCGGGACAGTGGGCTACACCTTC.

The chain recombines TRBV6-5 with TRBJ2-1, with a possible D match to TRBD2 (6 bases). V was shortened by 10 bases and J by 4 bases, with 20 bases between the two germline ends. Germline V CDR1 and CDR2: MNHEY, SVGAGI. The CDR3 consists of 15 residues. The CDR3 DNA is TGTGCCATCACCCGGGACTTCGGATCATACAATGAGCAGTTCTTC. Encoded protein: CAITRDFGSYNEQFF.